The present entry profiles one TCR beta chain with its context. It may be a read error: a sequence one base away is much more abundant. A minimum of 6.5 million PBMCs was isolated per sample. The sample originates from a study of blood T cells in healthy people across ages. With a J-beta primer mix and a sample-barcoded 5' primer, a second PCR ran 7 to 11 cycles. Each cDNA was tagged by a template-switch adaptor containing 12 random nucleotides. Per-sample output comprised a minimum of 2.5 million paired-end reads containing CDR3. TCRdb reprocessed the 5' RACE reads via MiXCR and lists one record per CDR3 protein. This table holds 800,000 or so distinct CDR3 sequences, 46% found once. The length of the CDR3 is 16 residues. Per germline, CDR1 MDHEN and CDR2 SYDVKM. V lost 8 bases and J lost 2, with 18 bases in between.

The specimen was blood. This chain connects TRBV28 to TRBJ1-4, with a tentative D call TRBD1 (5 bases). The sequence was obtained from a man older than 75 in good health. CDR3 loop: CASGLLQGTTNEKLFF. CDR3 coding DNA: TGTGCCAGCGGACTACTTCAGGGAACCACTAATGAAAAACTGTTTTTT.